Below, 18 T cell receptor beta chains from the same sample are listed, as sequenced in a study of T cells expressing NK-cell markers. Reanalyzing the 5' RACE reads, TCRdb keeps one entry per CDR3 protein, without DNA. The sample data list 150,000 to 170,000 distinct CDR3 sequences. The material sequenced was blood T cells: a sorted CD56 or NKG2C T cell subset, CD4+ or CD8+ T cells, or bulk PBMC T cells (not recorded which). The receptors were sampled from a woman aged 50 to 65 in good health.

The chain joins TRBV4-1 to TRBJ1-6. Looked up from germline, CDR1 is MGHRA and CDR2 is YSYEKL. CDR3 size: 16 residues. The CDR3 loop reads CASSQDNAAANSPLHF.

This chain uses TRBV29-1 with TRBJ2-1. Germline values: CDR1 SQVTM, CDR2 ANQGSEA. The CDR3 extends over 11 amino acids. This CDR3 is CSGGPYNEQFF.

This rearrangement joins TRBV5-5 to TRBJ1-5; TCRdb reports TRBD1, a call that lacks DNA to check it against. The germline CDR1 and CDR2 sequences are SGHKS and YYEKEE (reference sequence). The CDR3 has 16 amino acids. CDR3 amino acids: CASSLAGQTSNQPQHF. Based on the CDR3 plus reference TRBV5-5 and TRBJ1-5, the full variable domain is DAGVTQSPTHLIKTRGQQVTLRCSPISGHKSVSWYQQVLGQGPQFIFQYYEKEERGRGNFPDRFSARQFPNYSSELNVNALLLGDSALYLCASSLAGQTSNQPQHFGDGTRLSIL.

This chain links TRBV4-1 with TRBJ2-2; TCRdb's D call of TRBD1 is untestable without DNA. This CDR3 is 16 amino acids long. The V gene's germline CDR1 is MGHRA and CDR2 YSYEKL. The CDR3 reads CASSGRQGFSGGELFF.

CDR3: CASSPGAPNTGELFF. The J gene is TRBJ2-2, the V gene TRBV7-7. Germline lookup yields CDR1 SSHAT and CDR2 FNYEAQ (reference sequence). The CDR3 extends over 15 amino acids.

The rearrangement uses TRBV11-2 and TRBJ2-1; the D gene TCRdb calls, TRBD2, cannot be checked with no DNA. This CDR3 contains 17 residues. Germline CDR1 SGHAT, CDR2 FQNNGV. CDR3 sequence reads: CASSLVREGRPNNEQFF.

This sequence joins TRBV13 and TRBJ2-1. The CDR3 spans 14 residues. From germline, CDR1 is PRHDT and CDR2 FYEKMQ (reference sequence). CDR3 amino acids: CASSWASSYNEQFF.

The gene calls are TRBV28 and TRBJ2-5; TCRdb gives TRBD1 as the D gene, but with no DNA this cannot be confirmed. The CDR3 runs 15 residues. The V gene's germline CDR1 is MDHEN and CDR2 SYDVKM. The chain's CDR3 is CASSPLTWGQETQYF.

The chain carries TRBV7-9 and TRBJ2-5; TCRdb indicates TRBD1, and absent DNA this call remains unverified. Germline assignment: CDR1 SEHNR and CDR2 FQNEAQ (reference sequence). This CDR3 region has 16 residues. The CDR3 loop reads CASSPGPAGGKETQYF. The variable domain in full, completed from reference TRBV7-9 and TRBJ2-5, reads DTGVSQNPRHKITKRGQNVTFRCDPISEHNRLYWYRQTLGQGPEFLTYFQNEAQLEKSRLLSDRFSAERPKGSFSTLEIQRTEQGDSAMYLCASSPGPAGGKETQYFGPGTRLLVL.

This rearrangement joins TRBV11-2 to TRBJ2-7. The V gene's germline CDR1 is SGHAT and CDR2 FQNNGV. This CDR3 has 13 amino acids. This CDR3 reads CASSVSRTYEQYF.

The chain combines TRBV3-1 with TRBJ2-2; TCRdb indicates TRBD2, and absent DNA this call remains unverified. The CDR3 spans 18 residues. From germline, CDR1 is LGHDT and CDR2 YNNKEL (reference sequence). CDR3 sequence: CASSQDRAGEPVTGELFF.

This rearrangement joins TRBV6-1 to TRBJ1-1; TCRdb picks TRBD1, but there is no DNA to check that call. The CDR3 runs 14 residues. CDR1 is MNHNS, CDR2 SASEGT, per germline. CDR3 in amino acids: CASSETGENTEAFF.

The chain carries TRBV6-6 and TRBJ2-1; TCRdb returns TRBD2, unconfirmable since there is no DNA. This CDR3 comprises 13 residues. Germline V gene lookup returns CDR1 MNHNY and CDR2 SVGAGI (reference sequence). CDR3: CATTTSDHNEQFF.

The chain combines TRBV5-6 with TRBJ2-3; TCRdb's D call of TRBD2 is untestable without DNA. The CDR3 sequence is 15 residues long. Per the germline V gene, CDR1 is SGHDT and CDR2 is YYEEEE. CDR3 sequence: CASSAFSVSTDTQYF.

The chain employs TRBV5-1 and TRBJ2-5; as DNA is missing, the TRBD1 call by TCRdb cannot be tested. Germline V gives CDR1 SGHRS, CDR2 YFSETQ. This CDR3 spans 14 amino acids. CDR3 region: CASSLGQFEETQYF.

The chain employs TRBV4-1 and TRBJ2-7; TCRdb's assignment of TRBD1 cannot be checked, as there is no DNA. In germline, CDR1 is MGHRA, CDR2 YSYEKL. The CDR3 consists of 13 residues. This CDR3 is CASSLDRAYEQYF.

The chain has TRBV3-1 and TRBJ2-3. The CDR3 is made up of 15 amino acids. Germline assignment: CDR1 LGHDT and CDR2 YNNKEL (reference sequence). The CDR3 protein is CASSQEGWDTDTQYF.

V and J are TRBV11-2 and TRBJ1-2; TCRdb names TRBD1, which stays unverified in the absence of DNA. The CDR3 consists of 15 residues. Germline V gene data show CDR1 as SGHAT and CDR2 as FQNNGV. The CDR3 sequence is CASSLTPDRNYGYTF.